This T cell receptor beta chain was sequenced during a study of long-term antiretroviral therapy in people with HIV. It was version v3.0 of the immunoSEQ assay that was run at survey level. Sequencing efforts were directed toward roughly 40,000-55,000 T-cell genomes per sample. Assay used: immunoSEQ multiplex PCR; TCRdb lists only in-frame clones, some missing. The data show 4,800 or so clones, around 89% seen once. Details on this clone: The antigen is undetermined.

V was trimmed by 0 bases and J by 4 bases, leaving 12 bases between them. This CDR3 region has 15 residues. CDR1 and CDR2 from the germline V gene are LNHNV and YYDKDF (reference sequence). Broader study findings: It was observed that HIV repertoires exhibited narrower CDR3 length ranges than controls.

This chain links TRBV15 with TRBJ1-2; no clear D. The material sequenced was unsorted PBMCs, taken 1.3 years after starting antiretroviral therapy. This TCR was sampled from a woman between 45 and 60 years old with HIV. CDR3 in amino acids: CATSRDRTAIYGYTF. The CDR3 DNA follows: TGTGCCACCAGCAGAGATCGGACGGCGATCTATGGCTACACCTTC.